What follows are 14 T cell receptor beta chains derived from one specimen sequenced in a study of graft-versus-host responses after intestinal transplantation. Produced via immunoSEQ multiplex PCR; TCRdb's table is partial and in-frame only. The repertoire holds approximately 88,000 clones, with over 90% as singletons. Their cognate antigens are unknown. The sequences come from unstimulated CD4+ T cells sorted from spleen or lymph node cells, collected before transplant. The receptor set was obtained from a human donor who was the organ donor for an intestinal transplant.

The gene calls are TRBV7-3 and TRBJ1-1; D perhaps matches TRBD1 (6 bases). V was pared by 5 bases and J by 4 bases, with 11 bases between. Germline loops: CDR1 SGHTA, CDR2 FQGTGA. The CDR3 is made up of 13 amino acids. CDR3 sequence (DNA): TGTGCCAGCAGCCTTAAACAGGGCACTGAAGCTTTCTTT. It yields the protein CASSLKQGTEAFF.

This chain uses TRBV4-2 with TRBJ1-5; the match to TRBD1 covers 7 bases. V gave up 0 bases and J gave up 4 bases; unmatched junction bases: 6. CDR1 and CDR2 from the germline V gene are LGHNA and YNFKEQ. The CDR3 runs 16 residues. CDR3 nucleotides: TGTGCCAGCAGCCAAGAGAACAGGGGAGGGAATCAGCCCCAGCATTTT. It specifies CASSQENRGGNQPQHF.

The chain is built from TRBV19 and TRBJ1-1; D is unclear. Germline V gene lookup returns CDR1 LNHDA and CDR2 SQIVND (reference sequence). This CDR3 is built from 14 residues. V lost 2 bases and J lost 11, with 18 bases in between. DNA of the CDR3: TGTGCCAGTAGTATATGGCAGGAGGCTTCTGTTGCTTTCTTT. As protein: CASSIWQEASVAFF.

This clone was counted a single time. CDR3 sequence: CASSISGTTLNSPLHF. The DNA of the CDR3 is TGTGCCAGTAGTATAAGCGGGACGACGCTTAATTCACCCCTCCACTTT. The gene calls are TRBV19 and TRBJ1-6, with D possibly matching TRBD1 (5 bases). CDR3 size: 16 residues. Trimming removed 2 bases at V and 6 bases at J, with 14 bases between. In germline, CDR1 is LNHDA, CDR2 SQIVND (reference sequence).

This rearrangement joins TRBV6-6 to TRBJ2-7, with 8 bases identical to TRBD2. This CDR3 spans 15 amino acids. The V gene end was trimmed by 2 bases and the J gene end by 2 bases; junction bases not matched to a gene: 5. Germline-derived CDR1 and CDR2 are MNHNY and SVGAGI (reference sequence). The CDR3 coding sequence is TGTGCCAGCAGTTACGGCCGGGGGGGCACCTACGAGCAGTACTTC. Protein product: CASSYGRGGTYEQYF.

The J gene is TRBJ1-1, the V gene TRBV10-3; 7 nucleotides align to TRBD1. Looked up from germline, CDR1 is ENHRY and CDR2 is SYGVKD. CDR3 length: 14 residues. V gave up 10 bases and J gave up 5 bases; unmatched junction bases: 13. CDR3 sequence (DNA): TGTGCCAGCGGGGACAGCCCAAGAGGTACTGAAGCTTTCTTT. This sequence encodes CASGDSPRGTEAFF.

CDR3 sequence reads: CASSLQGSSNQPQHF. CDR3 DNA: TGTGCCAGCAGCCTACAGGGTAGTAGCAATCAGCCCCAGCATTTT. The V and J genes are TRBV2 and TRBJ1-5; maybe TRBD1 (6 bases). This CDR3 comprises 15 residues. Between the trimmed V and J ends, which lost 6 bases and 0 bases, there was a span of 12 bases. Germline V CDR1 and CDR2: SNHLY, FYNNEI.

J is TRBJ2-6 and V is TRBV4-3, with D possibly being TRBD1 (5 bases). Per germline, CDR1 LGHNA and CDR2 YSLEER. The V and J ends lost 0 bases and 0 bases respectively, with 12 bases between them. The CDR3 totals 18 residues. CDR3 nucleotide sequence: TGCGCCAGCAGCCAAGACACAGGCAGAGTCTCTGGGGCCAACGTCCTGACTTTC. This translates into CASSQDTGRVSGANVLTF.

The chain is built from TRBV7-8 and TRBJ2-2; 8 bases align to TRBD1. CDR3 length: 16 amino acids. Germline V gives CDR1 SGHVS, CDR2 FQNEAQ. The ends lost 0 bases at V and 3 bases at J; junction bases unmatched: 3. The CDR3 DNA reads TGTGCCAGCAGCTTAGCGGCAGGGGGCTACACCGGGGAGCTGTTTTTT. It translates to CASSLAAGGYTGELFF.

The V gene is TRBV10-3, the J gene TRBJ1-1; the D is unclear. The length of the CDR3 is 14 residues. The V gene lost 4 bases and the J gene lost 4 bases, with 13 bases spanning the gap. Germline loops: CDR1 ENHRY, CDR2 SYGVKD. The CDR3 bases are TGTGCCATCAGTGTAAGTCCAGAAAGCACTGAAGCTTTCTTT. Amino acid sequence: CAISVSPESTEAFF.

The V call is TRBV28, the J call TRBJ1-5; D is ambiguous. The CDR3 has 12 amino acids. CDR1 is MDHEN and CDR2 is SYDVKM in the germline V gene. V lost 8 bases and J lost 7, with 12 bases in between. The CDR3 sequence: CASGYSGQPQHF. For the CDR3, the DNA is TGTGCCAGCGGGTACAGTGGACAGCCCCAGCATTTT.

V gene TRBV28 combines with J gene TRBJ1-6; 7 nucleotides line up with TRBD1. The CDR3 has 16 amino acids. CDR1 MDHEN and CDR2 SYDVKM come from the germline V gene. The J segment lost 7 bases and the V segment lost 3 bases, leaving 9 bases of the junction unmatched. The CDR3, as DNA: TGTGCCAGCAGTTTTGTGCCGGGACAGCCAAATTCACCCCTCCACTTT. This sequence encodes CASSFVPGQPNSPLHF.

This chain links TRBV2 with TRBJ2-7, with D possibly being TRBD2 (5 bases). Deletions cut 9 bases from V and 0 bases from J, with 9 bases between. Germline V gene lookup returns CDR1 SNHLY and CDR2 FYNNEI. This CDR3 comprises 12 residues. CDR3 loop: CASRTDSYEQYF. CDR3 sequence (DNA): TGTGCCAGTCGGACTGACTCCTACGAGCAGTACTTC. The full variable domain, completed using reference TRBV2 and TRBJ2-7, is EPEVTQTPSHQVTQMGQEVILRCVPISNHLYFYWYRQILGQKVEFLVSFYNNEISEKSEIFDDQFSVERPDGSNFTLKIRSTKLEDSAMYFCASRTDSYEQYFGPGTRLTVT.

The chain couples TRBV6-6 to TRBJ2-7, with D tentatively TRBD1 or TRBD2 (5 bases each). Trimming took off 6 bases at V and 0 bases at J, with 12 bases between the two ends. Germline V gene data show CDR1 as MNHNY and CDR2 as SVGAGI (reference sequence). The length of the CDR3 is 14 residues. CDR3: CASRRAGTSYEQYF. CDR3 nucleotide sequence: TGTGCCAGCAGGCGAGCAGGGACCTCCTACGAGCAGTACTTC.